These 27 T cell receptor beta chains came from one sample sequenced in a study of blood T cell repertoires in COVID-19 (dated by TCRdb to 2020 to 2022). To prepare the library, the immunoSEQ multiplex PCR assay was applied. TCRdb carries this immuneACCESS record with in-frame sequences only. Its versions omit some clonotypes, under half of them owing to an unresolved V gene in the studies checked, with the rest unexplained. A total of a few hundred thousand clones appear in this sample, 86% of them only once. The ten largest clonotypes hold over 3% of the sample. Sequenced material: PBMCs or T cells enriched from blood (not recorded which). The receptors come from a woman aged 45-60 years in a cohort exposed to, infected with or recovered from COVID-19 (not recorded which).

This clone was recorded only once. The V call is TRBV28, the J call TRBJ1-5, with 7 bases matching TRBD1. Germline CDR1 reads MDHEN; CDR2 reads SYDVKM. The CDR3 consists of 13 residues. V shed 10 bases, J shed 3 bases, and the junction held 6 bases outside the gene matches. The DNA for the CDR3 is TGTGCCACCAGACAGGGCCTCAATCAGCCCCAGCATTTT. It yields the protein CATRQGLNQPQHF.

This chain links TRBV4-2 with TRBJ1-2; D call uncertain. CDR1 and CDR2 from the germline V gene are LGHNA and YNFKEQ. This CDR3 contains 15 residues. Trimming stripped 1 base from V and 6 bases from J, with 15 bases between. CDR3 in amino acids: CASSQGVGKLDGYTF. The CDR3 DNA is TGTGCCAGCAGCCAAGGGGTCGGGAAACTGGATGGCTACACCTTC.

V usage is TRBV9 and J usage is TRBJ1-2; 7 bases fit TRBD1. Germline V gene lookup returns CDR1 SGDLS and CDR2 YYNGEE. CDR3 size: 14 residues. V was clipped by 3 bases and J by 4 bases; unmatched bases: 6. CDR3 DNA sequence: TGTGCCAGCAGCGACCTTGGGACAGCCTATGGCTACACCTTC. It translates to CASSDLGTAYGYTF.

This clone has just a few counts. The chain recombines TRBV11-2 with TRBJ1-1; the match to TRBD1 covers 7 bases. CDR1 and CDR2 (germline): SGHAT, FQNNGV. This CDR3 is built from 14 residues. Unmatched junction bases numbered 9, after V lost 5 bases and J lost 6 bases. The CDR3: CASSHFSTGAEAFF. The CDR3 coding sequence is TGTGCCAGCAGCCATTTTTCAACAGGGGCTGAAGCTTTCTTT. The complete variable domain, with remaining parts taken from reference TRBV11-2 and TRBJ1-1, reads EAGVAQSPRYKIIEKRQSVAFWCNPISGHATLYWYQQILGQGPKLLIQFQNNGVVDDSQLPKDRFSAERLKGVDSTLKIQPAKLEDSAVYLCASSHFSTGAEAFFGQGTRLTVV.

V is TRBV2 and J is TRBJ1-2; 8 nucleotides align to TRBD1. CDR1 and CDR2 from the germline V gene are SNHLY and FYNNEI. V lost 6 bases and J lost 4; bases outside the gene matches: 4. The CDR3 has 13 residues. CDR3 region: CASRTQGGYGYTF. The CDR3 nucleotides are TGTGCCAGCAGAACACAGGGGGGCTATGGCTACACCTTC.

This chain links TRBV27 with TRBJ2-7, with 8 bases aligning to TRBD1. Germline CDR1 reads MNHEY; CDR2 reads SMNVEV (reference sequence). The CDR3 is 14 residues long. With 2 bases clipped from V and 4 bases from J, the junction kept 4 bases outside the gene matches. DNA of the CDR3: TGTGCCAGCAGTTTACGGACAGGGCGATACGAGCAGTACTTC. This encodes CASSLRTGRYEQYF.

J is TRBJ1-2 and V is TRBV7-3; D call uncertain. The CDR3 runs to 13 residues. V was cut by 2 bases and J by 6 bases, with 10 bases left in between. Germline CDR1 reads SGHTA; CDR2 reads FQGTGA. The CDR3 sequence is CASSLGSGNGYTF. For the CDR3, the DNA is TGTGCCAGCAGCTTAGGTAGCGGAAATGGCTACACCTTC.

The rearrangement uses TRBV4-2 and TRBJ2-7; no clear D gene. There are 16 residues in the CDR3. Germline lookup yields CDR1 LGHNA and CDR2 YNFKEQ. Trimming shortened V by 4 bases and J by 2 bases, and 18 bases separated the two germline ends. The CDR3 is CASSRNSQDRTYEQYF. The CDR3 nucleotides are TGTGCCAGCAGCCGAAATTCGCAGGATAGGACCTACGAGCAGTACTTC.

This clone showed up just a few times. The V call is TRBV5-1, the J call TRBJ1-1, with D maybe TRBD1 (5 bases). Trimming shortened V by 5 bases and J by 4 bases, and 15 bases separated the two germline ends. Germline V gives CDR1 SGHRS, CDR2 YFSETQ. This CDR3 has 14 amino acids. This CDR3 reads CASSSGGVTTEAFF. The CDR3 nucleotides are TGCGCCAGCAGTTCAGGAGGGGTGACCACTGAAGCTTTCTTT.

The chain employs TRBV5-1 and TRBJ2-1, with TRBD2 matching over 8 bases. Trimming took 4 bases from V and 12 from J; bases not matched to a gene: 21. The CDR3 loop spans 17 amino acids. Germline loops: CDR1 SGHRS, CDR2 YFSETQ. For the CDR3, the DNA is TGCGCCAGCAGCCCCAAGGAGGTAGCGGGGACTACCCTGGTGCAGTTCTTC. It codes for CASSPKEVAGTTLVQFF.

This chain connects TRBV12-3 or TRBV12-4 to TRBJ2-1, with 7 bases identical to TRBD1. The CDR3 extends over 12 amino acids. Losses at the gene ends were 2 bases for V and 11 bases for J; bases not matched to a gene: 3. CDR3 in DNA: TGTGCCAGCAGTTTACGACAGGGAAAGCAGTTCTTC. Translation gives CASSLRQGKQFF.

The J gene is TRBJ2-1, the V gene TRBV5-1, with a tentative D call TRBD1 (5 bases). CDR1 and CDR2 from the germline V gene are SGHRS and YFSETQ. V lost 1 base and J 0 bases, leaving 11 bases between the germline ends. The CDR3 runs to 16 residues. CDR3 sequence reads: CASSLNQGSSYNEQFF. The CDR3 region has the DNA TGCGCCAGCAGCTTGAATCAGGGAAGCTCCTACAATGAGCAGTTCTTC.

The chain links TRBV18 to TRBJ1-3; 8 positions match TRBD1. Looked up from germline, CDR1 is KGHSH and CDR2 is LQKENI. Germline trimming cut 3 bases from V and 0 bases from J; bases unmatched to any gene: 4. This CDR3 is 16 amino acids long. The CDR3 coding sequence is TGTGCCAGCTCACCGATGACAGGGGTCTCTGGAAACACCATATATTTT. As protein: CASSPMTGVSGNTIYF. The full variable domain, its missing parts supplied by reference TRBV18 and TRBJ1-3, is NAGVMQNPRHLVRRRGQEARLRCSPMKGHSHVYWYRQLPEEGLKFMVYLQKENIIDESGMPKERFSAEFPKEGPSILRIQQVVRGDSAAYFCASSPMTGVSGNTIYFGEGSWLTVV.

This chain links TRBV5-1 with TRBJ1-1; D might be TRBD1 (6 bases). V was clipped by 4 bases and J by 1 base, with 11 bases between them. CDR3 size: 14 residues. CDR1 and CDR2 (germline): SGHRS, YFSETQ. CDR3 region: CASSPGHQNTEAFF. The DNA of the CDR3 is TGCGCCAGCAGCCCGGGACATCAGAACACTGAAGCTTTCTTT.

The chain carries TRBV5-1 and TRBJ2-1; 7 nucleotides match TRBD2. V lost 4 bases to trimming and J lost 1 base; unmatched junction nucleotides: 8. Looked up from germline, CDR1 is SGHRS and CDR2 is YFSETQ. The CDR3 extends over 16 amino acids. The CDR3 loop is CASSPSAGVSYNEQFF. CDR3 nucleotides: TGCGCCAGCAGCCCGTCCGCGGGGGTGTCCTACAATGAGCAGTTCTTC.

This chain joins TRBV19 and TRBJ1-1; unclear D gene. CDR1 and CDR2 from the germline V gene are LNHDA and SQIVND (reference sequence). The CDR3 is 13 amino acids. V lost 7 bases to trimming and J lost 7 bases, with 16 bases between them. The DNA of the CDR3 is TGTGCCAGTATCGTTCTAGGCTCGAATGAAGCTTTCTTT. It is translated as CASIVLGSNEAFF.

J is TRBJ1-5 and V is TRBV5-6, with TRBD1 matching 8 bases. V shed 4 bases and J 3 bases; nucleotides not matched to a gene: 6. Germline lookup yields CDR1 SGHDT and CDR2 YYEEEE. CDR3 length: 15 residues. As DNA, the CDR3 is TGTGCCAGCAGCGTGGGACAGGCTATCAATCAGCCCCAGCATTTT. Amino acid sequence: CASSVGQAINQPQHF.

This sequence joins TRBV6-1 and TRBJ1-2; D call uncertain. Germline CDR1 MNHNS, CDR2 SASEGT. The CDR3 has 15 amino acids. The ends were cut back, 1 base at V and 9 bases at J, with 18 bases in the middle. Here the CDR3 DNA reads TGTGCCAGCAGTGAAGTCGGGGAATACCCATGGAGCTACACCTTC. This codes for CASSEVGEYPWSYTF.

The chain recombines TRBV10-2 with TRBJ1-5, with TRBD1 matching 11 bases. V trimming: 8 bases; J trimming: 5 bases; junction bases outside the gene matches: 5. The CDR3 contains 14 residues. The germline V gene encodes CDR1 WSHSY and CDR2 SAAADI. The CDR3 DNA reads TGCGCCAGCCGGACAGGGGGCCCCTATCAGCCCCAGCATTTT. Its protein is CASRTGGPYQPQHF.

The chain couples TRBV19 to TRBJ2-7, with D tentatively TRBD1 (5 bases). Germline assignment: CDR1 LNHDA and CDR2 SQIVND (reference sequence). CDR3 length: 13 residues. The V end was cut by 2 bases, the J end by 2 bases, with 7 bases between. CDR3 nucleotide sequence: TGTGCCAGTAGTATAACCAGGGCCTACGAGCAGTACTTC. The encoded protein is CASSITRAYEQYF.

This clone was counted a single time. The chain is built from TRBV27 and TRBJ1-1; 7 positions agree with TRBD1. V gave up 3 bases and J gave up 6 bases; unmatched junction bases: 13. The CDR3 sequence is 16 residues long. Germline V gene lookup returns CDR1 MNHEY and CDR2 SMNVEV (reference sequence). The CDR3 DNA reads as TGTGCCAGCAGTTTTCGGGGCAGGGGGAATGTGGCTGAAGCTTTCTTT. Amino acid sequence: CASSFRGRGNVAEAFF.

The chain has TRBV29-1 and TRBJ2-1, with 9 bases matching TRBD1. This CDR3 comprises 16 residues. Germline V gene data show CDR1 as SQVTM and CDR2 as ANQGSEA. V was pared by 1 base and J by 7 bases, with 11 bases of the junction left unmatched. The CDR3 reads CSVEVTGTGMRNEQFF. In nucleotides, the CDR3 is TGCAGCGTTGAAGTCACCGGGACAGGGATGCGGAATGAGCAGTTCTTC.

The chain couples TRBV24-1 to TRBJ1-5; D is undetermined. V lost 0 bases, J lost 4 bases, and 12 bases lay in between. This CDR3 region has 16 residues. Germline CDR1 and CDR2: KGHDR and SFDVKD. CDR3 bases: TGTGCCACCAGTGATTTGCCCGGGAAGGCTAATCAGCCCCAGCATTTT. It yields the protein CATSDLPGKANQPQHF.

The chain carries TRBV7-9 and TRBJ1-1; D is undetermined. Germline CDR1 SEHNR, CDR2 FQNEAQ (reference sequence). This CDR3 is built from 13 residues. The V and J ends lost 1 base and 4 bases respectively, with 7 bases between them. This CDR3 reads CASSLEESTEAFF. DNA for the CDR3: TGTGCCAGCAGCTTAGAGGAGAGCACTGAAGCTTTCTTT.

This clone was picked up a small number of times. The CDR3 DNA reads TGTGCCAGCAGCAAACTAGCGGCACCCTACGAGCAGTACTTC. Amino acids: CASSKLAAPYEQYF. This chain links TRBV7-2 with TRBJ2-7, with 8 bases identical to TRBD2. The V segment lost 5 bases and the J segment 2 bases; nucleotides outside the gene matches: 5. The germline CDR1 and CDR2 sequences are SGHTA and FQGNSA. The CDR3 has 14 amino acids.

This chain links TRBV28 with TRBJ2-3, with 7 nucleotides matching TRBD1. Germline V lookup: CDR1 MDHEN, CDR2 SYDVKM. J gave up 0 bases and V 2 bases, and 5 bases lay outside the gene matches. This CDR3 contains 16 residues. CDR3 region: CASSLLGTVSTDTQYF. The CDR3 region has the DNA TGTGCCAGCAGTTTACTAGGGACAGTTAGCACAGATACGCAGTATTTT.

The chain recombines TRBV30 with TRBJ2-1; the match to TRBD2 covers 8 bases. The germline V gene has CDR1 GTSNPN and CDR2 SVGIG (reference sequence). This CDR3 is 10 amino acids long. After removal of 8 bases from V and 12 bases from J, the junction contained 6 bases not matched to a gene. CDR3 DNA: TGTGCCGGCCGGGGACTAGGGCAGTTCTTC. This codes for CAGRGLGQFF.